This T cell receptor beta chain was recorded in a study of cytomegalovirus exposure and HLA in healthy donors. General study findings and limits: Reportedly, HLA-A and HLA-B alleles of most subjects were accurately predicted from TCR beta.

In the PCR, 60 Vbeta and 13 Jbeta primers were used. TCRdb's copy holds only in-frame clones and misses some; the assay was immunoSEQ multiplex PCR. Across around 200,000 clones, the top ten clones capture more than 0.75% of the sample. Comment on this clone: Its antigen remains unknown.

CDR1 and CDR2 from the germline V gene are SGHRS and YFSETQ. The CDR3 totals 13 residues. The V gene lost 6 bases and the J gene lost 2 bases, with 10 bases spanning the gap. Sequencing input: PBMCs. This clonotype was obtained from a woman aged 30 to 39 in good health and CMV-seropositive. The chain joins TRBV5-1 to TRBJ2-3, with a tentative D call TRBD2 (7 bases). DNA of the CDR3: TGCGCCAGCAAGGGGGGGAACACAGATACGCAGTATTTT. It translates to CASKGGNTDTQYF. Looking up the rest from reference TRBV5-1 and TRBJ2-3 gives the full variable domain: KAGVTQTPRYLIKTRGQQVTLSCSPISGHRSVSWYQQTPGQGLQFLFEYFSETQRNKGNFPGRFSGRQFSNSRSEMNVSTLELGDSALYLCASKGGNTDTQYFGPGTRLTVL.